The rows below give T cell receptor beta chains drawn from one sample of a study of tumor-infiltrating lymphocytes in primary liver carcinoma. TCRdb redid the calling of the multiplex PCR reads with MiXCR, one entry per CDR3 protein. This sample has 80,000 or so distinct CDR3 sequences; over 55% occur once, and the top ten carry about 13%. Source material: liver tumor tissue from sampling region 4. All receptors come from a woman in her fifties or sixties with primary liver carcinoma and hepatitis B virus infection. Both conserved end residues are part of each CDR3.

CDR3 length	V gene	CDR3 protein
15	TRBV28	CASSLVGQGYYGYTF
14	TRBV7-3	CASSSGQGAYEQYF
16	TRBV6-4	CASSDSTSAGANVLTF
14	TRBV6-5	CASSPEGGSYEQYF
14	TRBV6-1	CACWRGILNTEAFF
15	TRBV11-2	CASGPGLAGPDTQYF
13	TRBV11-2	CACSRTAYNEQPF
14	TRBV4-1	CASIREFLVDTQYF
16	TRBV14	CASSLLRGLTGNGQFF
14	TRBV12-3/TRBV12-4	CASRYMGVRTEAFF
18	TRBV12-2	CATRLVRPERSSSYEQYF
14	TRBV6-1	CISSRTGGNQPQHF
14	TRBV11-2	CVSSFGDGDNGYTF
16	TRBV11-1	CASSLGARRTAGELFF
14	TRBV12-3/TRBV12-4	CASSRQLAGVEQCF
14	TRBV12-3/TRBV12-4	CAITYQHPNSEAFF
14	TRBV11-3	CVSLDGGVYNEQFF
16	TRBV5-4	CVSSPGVAGVQETQYF
13	TRBV11-2	CASSLQVNTEAFF
13	TRBV29-1	CSVEAGDAETKYF
20	TRBV12-3/TRBV12-4	CASSLHRWTTADPSGNTIYF
15	TRBV11-3	CAYSPWGSGNNEQFF
16	TRBV6-5	CVSSYRGGRTSYTQYF
15	TRBV5-5	CASSWLAGGYNEQFF
12	TRBV12-3/TRBV12-4	CASSFPGDGYTF
12	TRBV6-2/TRBV6-3	CASSPHLYEQYF
15	TRBV6-5	CVSSYSPARSYEQYF